These 19 T cell receptor beta chains share one sample of origin, sequenced in a study of T cell clusters in autoimmune cytopenias. TRB was amplified by touch-down multiplex PCR, primer pools A and B combined. For each CDR3 protein, TCRdb gives one entry from its re-call of the multiplex PCR reads, without DNA. The listing contains several thousand distinct CDR3 sequences. Each sample's input was about 250 ng genomic DNA, some 34,000 genome equivalents. These same records also appear under a second study, on T cell repertoires in aging, cancer and after chemotherapy.

Source material: peripheral blood. The receptor set was obtained from a human donor with chronic lymphocytic leukemia. The donor label of this sample is uncertain.

V usage is TRBV27 and J usage is TRBJ2-3. Germline V lookup: CDR1 MNHEY, CDR2 SMNVEV (reference sequence). CDR3 length: 14 residues. The CDR3 spells CASSLSTRTDTQYF.

This chain links TRBV24-1 with TRBJ2-5. Germline V gives CDR1 KGHDR, CDR2 SFDVKD. The CDR3 has 14 residues. CDR3 loop: CATSEMGNQETQYF.

This clonotype shows up as medium-sized by frequency. The CDR3 here is CASTVAVGGELFF. V is TRBV6-2 or TRBV6-3 and J is TRBJ2-2; with no DNA, the TCRdb D assignment of TRBD2 cannot be verified. The CDR3 is 13 residues long. Germline V lookup: CDR1 MNHEY, CDR2 SVGEGT.

This chain uses TRBV7-3 with TRBJ2-1; TCRdb calls TRBD2, which cannot be checked without DNA. The CDR3 has 17 amino acids. CDR1 and CDR2 (germline): SGHTA, FQGTGA. CDR3 sequence reads: CASSLLPVVGSYNEQFF.

Its frequency marks this clonotype as medium-sized (0.01 to 0.1%). The genes are TRBV29-1 and TRBJ2-2; the TCRdb call, TRBD1, lacks DNA for checking. The CDR3 is 13 residues long. The germline V gene encodes CDR1 SQVTM and CDR2 ANQGSEA. CDR3 in amino acids: CSGDARNTGELFF.

This chain links TRBV12-3 or TRBV12-4 with TRBJ1-2. This CDR3 spans 12 amino acids. The CDR3 sequence: CASSLGPYGYTF.

The rearrangement uses TRBV6-5 and TRBJ1-2; checking the TCRdb D call of TRBD1 is not possible without DNA. This CDR3 comprises 14 residues. CDR1 and CDR2 (germline): MNHEY, SVGAGI. The CDR3 loop reads CASSPGQGSYGYTF.

This chain joins TRBV6-1 and TRBJ2-4; TCRdb picks TRBD2, but there is no DNA to check that call. The CDR3 has 16 amino acids. Germline V CDR1 and CDR2: MNHNS, SASEGT. The CDR3 loop reads CASSPPEGLAKNIQYF.

The chain uses TRBV6-6 and TRBJ2-2; TCRdb picks TRBD1, but there is no DNA to check that call. In germline, CDR1 is MNHNY, CDR2 SVGAGI (reference sequence). There are 15 residues in the CDR3. This CDR3 is CASNPGNPNTGELFF.

This clonotype ranks as medium-sized in terms of frequency. The chain couples TRBV13 to TRBJ1-2; the D gene TCRdb calls, TRBD1, cannot be checked with no DNA. This CDR3 comprises 14 residues. CDR1 is PRHDT, CDR2 FYEKMQ, per germline (reference sequence). CDR3 loop: CASSVRDRGSGYTF.

The rearrangement links TRBV20-1 to TRBJ1-5; TCRdb proposes TRBD1, but this gene call is untestable without DNA. The CDR3 is 15 amino acids. Germline assignment: CDR1 DFQATT and CDR2 SNEGSKA (reference sequence). Here the CDR3 reads CSASAGGQGFSPQHF.

The chain recombines TRBV24-1 with TRBJ1-4; TCRdb's assignment of TRBD1 cannot be checked, as there is no DNA. CDR3 length: 17 amino acids. Germline assignment: CDR1 KGHDR and CDR2 SFDVKD. CDR3 loop: CATSDAETGTFAEKLFF.

CDR3 sequence: CASSPKNQGSGTDTQYF. The chain has TRBV4-3 and TRBJ2-3; TCRdb calls TRBD1, which cannot be checked without DNA. Germline values: CDR1 LGHNA, CDR2 YSLEER. The CDR3 consists of 17 residues.

The chain combines TRBV6-5 with TRBJ1-4; lacking DNA, the TRBD1 call made by TCRdb goes unchecked. Germline CDR1 MNHEY, CDR2 SVGAGI. The CDR3 consists of 13 residues. CDR3 sequence: CASSYVATGKLFF.

This sequence joins TRBV19 and TRBJ2-2; TCRdb reports TRBD1, a call that lacks DNA to check it against. Germline CDR1 LNHDA, CDR2 SQIVND (reference sequence). This CDR3 has 13 amino acids. The CDR3 sequence is CASSIPRTGRAFF. Variable domain in full (rest from reference TRBV19 and TRBJ2-2): DGGITQSPKYLFRKEGQNVTLSCEQNLNHDAMYWYRQDPGQGLRLIYYSQIVNDFQKGDIAEGYSVSREKKESFPLTVTSAQKNPTAFYLCASSIPRTGRAFFGEGSRLTVL.

This chain links TRBV5-6 with TRBJ2-1; the TRBD1 assignment by TCRdb is unverifiable without DNA. This CDR3 spans 18 amino acids. CDR1 SGHDT and CDR2 YYEEEE come from the germline V gene. The CDR3: CASSESDLGTGFDHEQFF.

The genes are TRBV7-2 and TRBJ2-1; TCRdb reports TRBD1, a call that lacks DNA to check it against. This CDR3 spans 15 amino acids. The germline V gene has CDR1 SGHTA and CDR2 FQGNSA. The CDR3: CASSSRTGGYNEQFF.

The chain uses TRBV20-1 and TRBJ2-3; TCRdb gives TRBD1 as the D gene, but with no DNA this cannot be confirmed. The CDR3 is 13 residues long. CDR1 is DFQATT and CDR2 is SNEGSKA in the germline V gene (reference sequence). The CDR3 protein is CSARPGSTDTQYF.

The CDR3 reads CASSTGTVSYNEQFF. The chain is built from TRBV28 and TRBJ2-1; TCRdb gives TRBD1 as the D gene, but with no DNA this cannot be confirmed. Germline CDR1 and CDR2: MDHEN and SYDVKM. The CDR3 has 15 amino acids.